This entry features one TCR beta chain sequence. Its antigen is unidentified. This entry comes from a study of T cell clusters in autoimmune cytopenias. Each sample's input was 200 to 300 ng genomic DNA, 35,000 to 40,000 genome equivalents. The CDR3 loop spans 13 amino acids. Germline lookup yields CDR1 SGHRS and CDR2 YFSETQ. Multiplex touch-down PCR amplified TRB using TRB-A and TRB-B pools in one tube. TCRdb re-called the multiplex PCR reads; one entry per CDR3 protein, DNA not given. The sample totals about 15,000 distinct CDR3 sequences. Findings of the study overall: No experiment has yet validated the function of the T cell clusters defined in silico.

The sequence derives from a human donor with an autoimmune cytopenia or autoimmune hepatitis (not recorded which). The chain is built from TRBV5-1 and TRBJ1-1. The material sequenced was peripheral blood. CDR3 amino acids: CASSLRQDTEAFF. The whole variable domain, remainder taken from reference TRBV5-1 and TRBJ1-1, is KAGVTQTPRYLIKTRGQQVTLSCSPISGHRSVSWYQQTPGQGLQFLFEYFSETQRNKGNFPGRFSGRQFSNSRSEMNVSTLELGDSALYLCASSLRQDTEAFFGQGTRLTVV.